These 20 T cell receptor beta chains were sequenced from one sample in a study of identical twins. From the 5' RACE reads, TCRdb called clonotypes with MiXCR, one entry per CDR3 protein. In the table there are just over 500,000 distinct CDR3 sequences, less than 25% of which are singletons. These sequences were also reported in another study, on T cells expressing NK-cell markers.

The sample was CD4+ T cells sorted from blood. These receptors were taken from a woman between 18 and 30 years old in good health.

This clonotype was detected a few times. This chain joins TRBV7-9 and TRBJ2-7; a possible D gene is TRBD2 (5 bases). The CDR3 loop spans 13 amino acids. The V end was cut by 4 bases, the J end by 9 bases, with 16 bases between. Germline CDR1 SEHNR, CDR2 FQNEAQ (reference sequence). The chain's CDR3 is CASSSTSRGGQYF. For the CDR3, the DNA is TGTGCCAGCAGCTCTACCTCCCGCGGAGGGCAGTACTTC.

This clonotype was counted ten times or more. This sequence joins TRBV29-1 and TRBJ1-2, with D unclear. The CDR3 runs 13 residues. The germline gives CDR1 SQVTM, CDR2 ANQGSEA. The V end was cut by 1 base, the J end by 4 bases, with 10 bases between. The CDR3 nucleotides are TGCAGCGTTGAAGGGGCCCGAGTCTATGGCTACACCTTC. It encodes CSVEGARVYGYTF. The full variable domain, completed using reference TRBV29-1 and TRBJ1-2, is SAVISQKPSRDICQRGTSLTIQCQVDSQVTMMFWYRQQPGQSLTLIATANQGSEATYESGFVIDKFPISRPNLTFSTLTVSNMSPEDSSIYLCSVEGARVYGYTFGSGTRLTVV.

A few counts support this clonotype. This sequence joins TRBV10-3 and TRBJ2-3; 7 bases agree with TRBD2. The J segment lost 2 bases and the V segment lost 5 bases, leaving 4 bases of the junction unmatched. This CDR3 has 14 amino acids. CDR1 ENHRY and CDR2 SYGVKD come from the germline V gene. The CDR3 loop reads CAISLAENTDTQYF. The CDR3 nucleotides read TGTGCCATCAGTCTAGCGGAAAACACAGATACGCAGTATTTT.

CDR3 sequence: CASHRGTSGRIGYNEQFF. DNA of the CDR3: TGTGCCAGCCACAGGGGGACTAGCGGGAGGATCGGCTACAATGAGCAGTTCTTC. This sequence joins TRBV6-2 or TRBV6-3 and TRBJ2-1; 15 nucleotides match TRBD2. Trimming took 8 bases from V and 3 from J; bases not matched to a gene: 11. The CDR3 totals 18 residues. Germline CDR1 is MNHEY and CDR2 is SVGEGT.

This clonotype was seen a few times. V usage is TRBV5-1 and J usage is TRBJ2-1; D call uncertain. There are 14 residues in the CDR3. Looked up from germline, CDR1 is SGHRS and CDR2 is YFSETQ. The V and J ends lost 9 bases and 4 bases respectively, with 17 bases between them. CDR3 coding DNA: TGCGCCACCCGTGGAGTAGTAGGATACAATGAGCAGTTCTTC. It yields the protein CATRGVVGYNEQFF.

This clonotype has only a few counts. The genes are TRBV2 and TRBJ1-2, with 9 positions matching TRBD1. Trimming at V came to 6 bases and at J to 4 bases, leaving 6 bases not matched to a gene. Germline V CDR1 and CDR2: SNHLY, FYNNEI. This CDR3 is 14 amino acids long. CDR3 DNA sequence: TGTGCCAGCAGGAGGACGGACAGGGGCTATGGCTACACCTTC. Translating it yields CASRRTDRGYGYTF.

This clonotype was recorded at least ten times. V usage is TRBV20-1 and J usage is TRBJ1-2; D gene unclear. In germline, CDR1 is DFQATT, CDR2 SNEGSKA (reference sequence). The CDR3 loop spans 15 amino acids. V was trimmed by 1 base and J by 2 bases, leaving 14 bases between them. The CDR3 coding sequence is TGCAGTGCTAGAGCCCGGAGGTACGGGAACTATGGCTACACCTTC. This encodes CSARARRYGNYGYTF.

On this clonotype: A much larger clone sits a single nucleotide away, making a read error possible. The chain links TRBV21-1 to TRBJ1-6. TRBV21-1 is a recognized pseudogene. The CDR3 is made up of 14 amino acids. CDR3 residues: CASSKAPRNSPLHF. The CDR3 DNA sequence: TGTGCCAGCAGCAAAGCGCCGAGAAATTCACCCCTCCACTTT.

V gene TRBV5-1 combines with J gene TRBJ2-3; D unresolved. Germline CDR1 reads SGHRS; CDR2 reads YFSETQ. The CDR3 consists of 14 residues. Trimming removed 4 bases from V and 5 bases from J, with 14 bases in between. The CDR3 bases are TGCGCCAGCAGCCTGGGGTACGCCGAAGATACGCAGTATTTT. Its translation: CASSLGYAEDTQYF. The variable domain in full, completed from reference TRBV5-1 and TRBJ2-3, reads KAGVTQTPRYLIKTRGQQVTLSCSPISGHRSVSWYQQTPGQGLQFLFEYFSETQRNKGNFPGRFSGRQFSNSRSEMNVSTLELGDSALYLCASSLGYAEDTQYFGPGTRLTVL.

This clonotype was found many times. J is TRBJ1-2 and V is TRBV29-1; D unclear. V was shortened by 5 bases and J by 4 bases, with 11 bases between the two germline ends. The CDR3 has 12 residues. Germline V gene data show CDR1 as SQVTM and CDR2 as ANQGSEA. Here the CDR3 reads CSVKQTTYGYTF. The CDR3 DNA reads TGCAGCGTTAAACAGACAACCTATGGCTACACCTTC.

This clonotype appeared many times. The chain uses TRBV29-1 and TRBJ2-7; 7 positions match TRBD1. Germline V CDR1 and CDR2: SQVTM, ANQGSEA. V shed 7 bases and J 0 bases; nucleotides not matched to a gene: 6. This CDR3 has 13 amino acids. This CDR3 reads CSAATGSSYEQYF. The CDR3 DNA follows: TGCAGCGCTGCGACAGGGAGCTCCTACGAGCAGTACTTC.

This clonotype was seen a handful of times. The chain uses TRBV27 and TRBJ2-6, with a tentative D call TRBD2 (5 bases). V was pared by 6 bases and J by 0 bases, with 18 bases between. Germline values: CDR1 MNHEY, CDR2 SMNVEV (reference sequence). The CDR3 runs to 18 residues. This CDR3 is CASSRRKEANSGANVLTF. In nucleotides, the CDR3 is TGTGCCAGCAGCCGCCGAAAGGAGGCCAACTCTGGGGCCAACGTCCTGACTTTC.

The J gene is TRBJ1-1, the V gene TRBV20-1, with D unresolved. CDR3 size: 10 residues. The V gene lost 6 bases and the J gene lost 6 bases, with 8 bases spanning the gap. Germline V gene sequence: CDR1 DFQATT, CDR2 SNEGSKA (reference sequence). The chain's CDR3 is CSAPRAEAFF. CDR3 coding DNA: TGCAGTGCCCCTCGGGCTGAAGCTTTCTTT.

The sample holds a few counts of this clonotype. The V gene is TRBV5-1, the J gene TRBJ1-6; TRBD1 matches at 8 bases. V was clipped by 4 bases and J by 11 bases; unmatched bases: 8. Germline CDR1 is SGHRS and CDR2 is YFSETQ. This CDR3 region has 14 residues. The CDR3 is CASSADRAGPPLHF. CDR3 DNA: TGCGCCAGCAGCGCGGACAGGGCAGGGCCACCCCTCCACTTT.

This chain links TRBV7-8 with TRBJ1-1; D is ambiguous. CDR1 and CDR2 from the germline V gene are SGHVS and FQNEAQ. V was trimmed by 2 bases and J by 5 bases, leaving 15 bases between them. The CDR3 consists of 15 residues. The CDR3 spells CASSLQDVPRTEAFF. The CDR3 DNA reads TGTGCCAGCAGCTTACAGGATGTGCCACGGACTGAAGCTTTCTTT.

V and J are TRBV20-1 and TRBJ2-7; 10 bases map to TRBD2. With 3 bases clipped from V and 6 bases from J, the junction kept 5 bases outside the gene matches. The CDR3 loop spans 13 amino acids. CDR1 and CDR2 from the germline V gene are DFQATT and SNEGSKA (reference sequence). In DNA form, the CDR3 reads TGCAGTGCTAGGAGGCTAGCGGGAGTCGAGCAGTACTTC. It encodes CSARRLAGVEQYF.

This clonotype was seen a handful of times. The chain employs TRBV5-1 and TRBJ2-7; D possibly uses TRBD1 or TRBD2 (5 bases each). The CDR3 spans 16 residues. The germline gives CDR1 SGHRS, CDR2 YFSETQ. V was shortened by 0 bases and J by 0 bases, with 13 bases between the two germline ends. CDR3 nucleotide sequence: TGCGCCAGCAGCTTGGTTCCCGGGACCTCCTCCTACGAGCAGTACTTC. It encodes CASSLVPGTSSYEQYF.

This clonotype was found a few times. The V gene is TRBV20-1, the J gene TRBJ2-3; TRBD2 matches at 8 bases. The CDR3 extends over 15 amino acids. CDR1 and CDR2 from the germline V gene are DFQATT and SNEGSKA (reference sequence). Unmatched junction bases numbered 6, after V lost 2 bases and J lost 2 bases. CDR3 DNA sequence: TGCAGTGCTAGATTTGGGCGGGGGGTCACAGATACGCAGTATTTT. It codes for CSARFGRGVTDTQYF.

The table lists this clonotype with a few counts. The CDR3 region is CSAILGTLSTDTQYF. For the CDR3, the DNA is TGCAGTGCTATCCTCGGGACACTGAGCACAGATACGCAGTATTTT. V usage is TRBV20-1 and J usage is TRBJ2-3; a weak D match, TRBD1 (6 bases). Trimming shortened V by 4 bases and J by 0 bases, and 14 bases separated the two germline ends. Looked up from germline, CDR1 is DFQATT and CDR2 is SNEGSKA (reference sequence). The CDR3 covers 15 residues.

The chain is built from TRBV5-1 and TRBJ2-2; 9 bases are a match to TRBD2. V was pared by 4 bases and J by 6 bases, with 10 bases of the junction left unmatched. CDR1 and CDR2 from the germline V gene are SGHRS and YFSETQ. This CDR3 comprises 16 residues. CDR3 protein: CASSRAGTSYSGELFF. The CDR3 region has the DNA TGCGCCAGCAGCAGGGCCGGGACTAGCTATTCCGGGGAGCTGTTTTTT.